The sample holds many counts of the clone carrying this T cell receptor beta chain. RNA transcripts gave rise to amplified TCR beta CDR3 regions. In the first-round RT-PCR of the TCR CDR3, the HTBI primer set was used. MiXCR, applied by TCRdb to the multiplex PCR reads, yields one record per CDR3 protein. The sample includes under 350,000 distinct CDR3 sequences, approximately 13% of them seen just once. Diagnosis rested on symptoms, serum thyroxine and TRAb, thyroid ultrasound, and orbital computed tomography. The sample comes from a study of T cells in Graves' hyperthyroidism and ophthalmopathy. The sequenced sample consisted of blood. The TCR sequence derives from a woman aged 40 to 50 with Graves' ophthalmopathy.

The CDR3 reads CSVTTPRSTDTQYF. The CDR3 DNA reads TGCAGCGTTACGACCCCCAGAAGCACAGATACGCAGTATTTT. V usage is TRBV29-1 and J usage is TRBJ2-3; D gene unclear. Trimming cost V 5 bases and J 0 bases, with 12 bases left between them. Germline loops: CDR1 SQVTM, CDR2 ANQGSEA. This CDR3 comprises 14 residues.